These T cell receptor beta chains were read from a single sample in a study of PD-1 blockade in classical Hodgkin lymphoma. Measured with immunoSEQ multiplex PCR; TCRdb has only the in-frame clones, and not every one. The sample lists about 64,000 clones, about 92% seen once, with roughly 8% in the top ten. Sample: peripheral blood mononuclear cells (PBMCs), taken before the fourth cycle of nivolumab. The receptors stem from a human donor with classical Hodgkin lymphoma. The CDR3 runs from the conserved cysteine through the conserved F or W. The D gene is left open where the match is weak. Expanded clones get a size class; other rows say once, few or many, or leave the size out.

TRBD1	TRBV28	TRBJ2-1	.	CASHPGQGYNEQFF	TGTGCCAGCCACCCGGGACAGGGTTACAATGAGCAGTTCTTC
.	TRBV19	TRBJ2-1	.	CASSPGTPHNEQFF	TGTGCCAGTAGTCCCGGGACGCCCCACAATGAGCAGTTCTTC
TRBD2	TRBV7-8	TRBJ2-3	.	CASSLSSGRARADTQYF	TGTGCCAGCAGCCTCTCGAGCGGGAGGGCCCGTGCAGATACGCAGTATTTT
.	TRBV6-5	TRBJ1-5	.	CASSYPRSVQPQHF	TGTGCCAGCAGTTACCCCAGAAGCGTACAGCCCCAGCATTTT
.	TRBV5-1	TRBJ1-1	.	CASSLLRLSPTEAFF	TGCGCCAGCAGCTTGCTGCGGTTAAGTCCCACTGAAGCTTTCTTT
.	TRBV27	TRBJ1-2	.	CASSLIGGEDMGYTF	TGTGCCAGCAGTTTAATCGGGGGCGAGGATATGGGCTACACCTTC
.	TRBV7-2	TRBJ1-2	once	CASSFGWGAAGYTF	TGTGCCAGCAGCTTTGGGTGGGGGGCGGCGGGCTACACCTTC
.	TRBV4-1	TRBJ2-1	once	CASSQTEYNEQFF	TGCGCCAGCAGCCAAACAGAGTACAATGAGCAGTTCTTC
TRBD2	TRBV7-3	TRBJ2-1	.	CASSLKGLAGSYNEQFF	TGTGCCAGCAGCTTAAAGGGACTAGCGGGATCCTACAATGAGCAGTTCTTC
.	TRBV28	TRBJ1-5	.	CASLAHGRQPQHF	TGTGCCAGCCTCGCCCACGGACGGCAGCCCCAGCATTTT
.	TRBV21-1	TRBJ2-1	.	CASSKVPRVIGNEQFF	TGTGCCAGCAGCAAAGTCCCGAGGGTGATAGGGAATGAGCAGTTCTTC
.	TRBV27	TRBJ1-4	once	CASSLVGEKLFF	TGTGCCAGCAGTTTAGTCGGCGAAAAACTGTTTTTT
.	TRBV29-1	TRBJ2-3	.	CSVEDSPSTDTQYF	TGCAGCGTTGAAGATTCCCCTAGCACAGATACGCAGTATTTT
TRBD1	TRBV5-6	TRBJ1-3	.	CASSRGTGSGNTIYF	TGTGCCAGCAGCCGCGGGACAGGCTCTGGAAACACCATATATTTT
.	TRBV20-1	TRBJ2-3	.	CKGDTQYF	TGCAAGGGAGATACGCAGTATTTT
.	TRBV5-6	TRBJ1-5	.	CASSLAGLSGNQPQHF	TGTGCCAGCAGCTTAGCGGGACTTTCGGGCAATCAGCCCCAGCATTTT
TRBD1	TRBV27	TRBJ2-7	.	CASSVGTGGYEQYF	TGTGCCAGCAGTGTCGGGACAGGCGGGTACGAGCAGTACTTC
TRBD2	TRBV18	TRBJ2-1	once	CASSLREGYNEQFF	TGTGCCAGCTCACTACGGGAGGGCTACAATGAGCAGTTCTTC
TRBD1	TRBV13	TRBJ2-5	.	CASSPSRTGPQETQYF	TGTGCCAGCAGCCCGTCTCGGACAGGCCCTCAAGAGACCCAGTACTTC
.	TRBV28	TRBJ1-6	.	CASSSGQLNSPLHF	TGTGCCAGCAGTTCTGGACAGCTTAATTCACCCCTCCACTTT
TRBD2	TRBV10-3	TRBJ2-7	.	CAISSQEAGGVSYEQYF	TGTGCCATCAGTTCACAAGAAGCGGGAGGAGTATCCTACGAGCAGTACTTC
.	TRBV7-9	TRBJ1-1	.	CAIEPLTTEAFF	TGTGCCATCGAGCCATTGACCACTGAAGCTTTCTTT
.	TRBV4-1	TRBJ1-3	.	CASSPRQESGNTIYF	TGCGCCAGCAGCCCCCGACAGGAGTCTGGAAACACCATATATTTT
.	TRBV7-9	TRBJ2-1	once	CASSFTAYNEQFF	TGTGCCAGCAGCTTCACAGCCTACAATGAGCAGTTCTTC
TRBD2	TRBV27	TRBJ2-5	.	CASSTVAGGTQETQYF	TGTGCCAGCAGTACAGTAGCGGGGGGTACCCAAGAGACCCAGTACTTC